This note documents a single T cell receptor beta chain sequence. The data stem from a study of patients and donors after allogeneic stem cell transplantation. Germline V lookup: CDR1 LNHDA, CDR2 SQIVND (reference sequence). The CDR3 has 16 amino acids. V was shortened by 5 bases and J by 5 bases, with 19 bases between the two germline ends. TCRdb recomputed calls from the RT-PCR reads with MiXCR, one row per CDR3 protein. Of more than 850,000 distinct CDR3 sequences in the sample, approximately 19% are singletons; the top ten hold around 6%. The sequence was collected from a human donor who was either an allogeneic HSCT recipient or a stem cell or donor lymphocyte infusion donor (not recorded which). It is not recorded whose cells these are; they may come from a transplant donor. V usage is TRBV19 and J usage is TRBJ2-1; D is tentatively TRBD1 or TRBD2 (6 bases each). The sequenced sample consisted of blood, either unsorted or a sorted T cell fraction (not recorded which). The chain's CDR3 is CASSGVGGPGNNEQFF. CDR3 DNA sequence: TGTGCCAGTAGTGGTGTAGGGGGGCCGGGGAACAATGAGCAGTTCTTC.